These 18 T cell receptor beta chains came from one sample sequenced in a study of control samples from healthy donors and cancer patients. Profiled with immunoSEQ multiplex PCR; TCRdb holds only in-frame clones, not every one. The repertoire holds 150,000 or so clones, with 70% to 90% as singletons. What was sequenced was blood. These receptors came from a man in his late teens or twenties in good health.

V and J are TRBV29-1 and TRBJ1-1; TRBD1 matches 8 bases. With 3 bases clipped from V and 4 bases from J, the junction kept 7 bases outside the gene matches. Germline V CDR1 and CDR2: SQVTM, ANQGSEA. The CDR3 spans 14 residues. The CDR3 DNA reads TGCAGCGTTGAGAGCAGGGGGCGCGGCACTGAAGCTTTCTTT. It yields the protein CSVESRGRGTEAFF.

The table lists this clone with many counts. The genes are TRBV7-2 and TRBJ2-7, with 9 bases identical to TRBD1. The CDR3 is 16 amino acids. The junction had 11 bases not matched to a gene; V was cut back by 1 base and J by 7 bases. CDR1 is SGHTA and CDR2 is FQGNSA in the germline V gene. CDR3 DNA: TGTGCCAGCAGCTTAGGAGGGACAGGGTTGCGGTGGGAGCAGTACTTC. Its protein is CASSLGGTGLRWEQYF.

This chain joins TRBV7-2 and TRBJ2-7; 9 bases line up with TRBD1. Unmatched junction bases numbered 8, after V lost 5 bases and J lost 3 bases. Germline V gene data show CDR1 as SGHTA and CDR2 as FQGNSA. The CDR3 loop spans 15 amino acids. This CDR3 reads CASSITPGQGYEQYF. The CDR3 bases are TGTGCCAGCAGCATCACACCGGGACAGGGCTACGAGCAGTACTTC.

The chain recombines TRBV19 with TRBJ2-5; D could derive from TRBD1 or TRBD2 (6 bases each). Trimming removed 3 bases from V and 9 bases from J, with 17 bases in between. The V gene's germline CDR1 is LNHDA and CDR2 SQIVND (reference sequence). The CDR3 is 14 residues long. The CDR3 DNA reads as TGTGCCAGTAGTATGGGGCTTCGAGGGGGGCCCCAGTACTTC. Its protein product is CASSMGLRGGPQYF.

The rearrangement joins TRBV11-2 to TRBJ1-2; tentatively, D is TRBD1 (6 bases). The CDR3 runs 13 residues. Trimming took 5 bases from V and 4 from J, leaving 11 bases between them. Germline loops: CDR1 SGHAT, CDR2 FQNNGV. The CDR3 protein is CASSVGQSYGYTF. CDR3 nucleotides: TGTGCCAGCAGCGTCGGACAGAGCTATGGCTACACCTTC.

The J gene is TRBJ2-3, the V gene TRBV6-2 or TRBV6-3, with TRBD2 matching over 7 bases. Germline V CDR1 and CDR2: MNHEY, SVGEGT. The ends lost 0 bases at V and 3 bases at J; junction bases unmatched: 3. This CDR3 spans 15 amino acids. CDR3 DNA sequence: TGTGCCAGCAGTTACTCGGGAGGGGTAACAGATACGCAGTATTTT. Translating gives CASSYSGGVTDTQYF.

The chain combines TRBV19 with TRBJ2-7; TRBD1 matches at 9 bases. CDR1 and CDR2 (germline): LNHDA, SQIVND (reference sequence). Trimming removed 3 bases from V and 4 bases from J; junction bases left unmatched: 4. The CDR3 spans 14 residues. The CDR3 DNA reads TGTGCCAGTAGTATGAGGACAGGGGCTTACGAGCAGTACTTC. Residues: CASSMRTGAYEQYF.

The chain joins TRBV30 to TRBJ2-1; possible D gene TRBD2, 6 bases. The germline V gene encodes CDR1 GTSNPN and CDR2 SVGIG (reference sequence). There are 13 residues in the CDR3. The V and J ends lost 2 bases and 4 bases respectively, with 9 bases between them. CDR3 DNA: TGTGCCTGGAGTAATGGGAGGTACAATGAGCAGTTCTTC. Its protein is CAWSNGRYNEQFF.

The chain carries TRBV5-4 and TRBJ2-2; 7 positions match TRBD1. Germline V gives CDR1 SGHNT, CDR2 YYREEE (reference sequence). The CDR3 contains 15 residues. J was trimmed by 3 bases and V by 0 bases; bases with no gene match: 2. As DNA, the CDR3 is TGTGCCAGCAGCTTGGGACAGGGATACACCGGGGAGCTGTTTTTT. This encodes CASSLGQGYTGELFF.

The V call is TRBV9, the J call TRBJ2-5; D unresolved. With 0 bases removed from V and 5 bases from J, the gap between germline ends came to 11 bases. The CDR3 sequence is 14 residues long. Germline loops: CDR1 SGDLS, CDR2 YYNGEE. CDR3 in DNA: TGTGCCAGCAGCGTAGGTTTAGGGCAGGAGACCCAGTACTTC. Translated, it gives CASSVGLGQETQYF.

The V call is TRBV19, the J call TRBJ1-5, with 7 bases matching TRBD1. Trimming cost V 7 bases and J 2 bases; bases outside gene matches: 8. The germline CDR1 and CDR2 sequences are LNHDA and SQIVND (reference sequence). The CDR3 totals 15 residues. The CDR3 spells CASMGTALRNQPQHF. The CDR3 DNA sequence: TGTGCCAGTATGGGGACAGCCCTCCGCAATCAGCCCCAGCATTTT.

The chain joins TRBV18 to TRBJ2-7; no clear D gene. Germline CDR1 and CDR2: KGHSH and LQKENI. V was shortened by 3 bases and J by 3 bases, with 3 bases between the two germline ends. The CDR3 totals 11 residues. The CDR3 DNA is TGTGCCAGCTCACCGCTCTACGAGCAGTACTTC. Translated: CASSPLYEQYF. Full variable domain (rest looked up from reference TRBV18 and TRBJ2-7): NAGVMQNPRHLVRRRGQEARLRCSPMKGHSHVYWYRQLPEEGLKFMVYLQKENIIDESGMPKERFSAEFPKEGPSILRIQQVVRGDSAAYFCASSPLYEQYFGPGTRLTVT.

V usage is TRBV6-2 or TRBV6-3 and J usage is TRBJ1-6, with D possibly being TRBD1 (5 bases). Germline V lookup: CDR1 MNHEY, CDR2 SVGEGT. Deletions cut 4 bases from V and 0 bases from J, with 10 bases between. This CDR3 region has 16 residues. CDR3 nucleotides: TGTGCCAGCAGTTCATCAGGGAGCTCCTATAATTCACCCCTCCACTTT. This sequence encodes CASSSSGSSYNSPLHF.

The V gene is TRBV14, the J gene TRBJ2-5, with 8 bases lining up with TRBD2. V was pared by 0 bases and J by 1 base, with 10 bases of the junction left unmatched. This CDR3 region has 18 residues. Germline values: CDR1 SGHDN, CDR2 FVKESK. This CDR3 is CASSQENQSGGTQETQYF. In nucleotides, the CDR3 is TGTGCCAGCAGCCAAGAAAATCAAAGCGGGGGTACCCAAGAGACCCAGTACTTC.

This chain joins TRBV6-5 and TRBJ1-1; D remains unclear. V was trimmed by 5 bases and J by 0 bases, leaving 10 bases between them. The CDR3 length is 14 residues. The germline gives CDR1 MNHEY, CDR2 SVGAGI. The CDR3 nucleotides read TGTGCCAGCAGTACCGACCGACTGAACACTGAAGCTTTCTTT. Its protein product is CASSTDRLNTEAFF.

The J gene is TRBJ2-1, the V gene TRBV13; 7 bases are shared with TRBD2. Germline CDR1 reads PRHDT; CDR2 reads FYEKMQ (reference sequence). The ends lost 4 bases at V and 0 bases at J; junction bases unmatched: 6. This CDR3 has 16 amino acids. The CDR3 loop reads CASSSRAGSSYNEQFF. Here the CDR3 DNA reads TGTGCCAGCAGCTCCCGAGCGGGGAGCTCCTACAATGAGCAGTTCTTC.

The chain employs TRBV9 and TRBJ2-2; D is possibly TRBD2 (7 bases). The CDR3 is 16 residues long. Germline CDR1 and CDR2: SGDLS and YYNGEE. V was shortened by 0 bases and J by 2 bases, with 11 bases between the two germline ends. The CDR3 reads CASSVGGGGNTGELFF. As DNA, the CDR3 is TGTGCCAGCAGCGTAGGAGGCGGGGGCAACACCGGGGAGCTGTTTTTT.

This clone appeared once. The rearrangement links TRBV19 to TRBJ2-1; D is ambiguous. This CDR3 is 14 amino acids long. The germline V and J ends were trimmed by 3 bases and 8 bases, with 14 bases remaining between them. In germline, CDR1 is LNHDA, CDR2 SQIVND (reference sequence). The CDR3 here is CASSMTIPSHEQFF. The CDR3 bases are TGTGCCAGTAGTATGACCATTCCTTCCCATGAGCAGTTCTTC.